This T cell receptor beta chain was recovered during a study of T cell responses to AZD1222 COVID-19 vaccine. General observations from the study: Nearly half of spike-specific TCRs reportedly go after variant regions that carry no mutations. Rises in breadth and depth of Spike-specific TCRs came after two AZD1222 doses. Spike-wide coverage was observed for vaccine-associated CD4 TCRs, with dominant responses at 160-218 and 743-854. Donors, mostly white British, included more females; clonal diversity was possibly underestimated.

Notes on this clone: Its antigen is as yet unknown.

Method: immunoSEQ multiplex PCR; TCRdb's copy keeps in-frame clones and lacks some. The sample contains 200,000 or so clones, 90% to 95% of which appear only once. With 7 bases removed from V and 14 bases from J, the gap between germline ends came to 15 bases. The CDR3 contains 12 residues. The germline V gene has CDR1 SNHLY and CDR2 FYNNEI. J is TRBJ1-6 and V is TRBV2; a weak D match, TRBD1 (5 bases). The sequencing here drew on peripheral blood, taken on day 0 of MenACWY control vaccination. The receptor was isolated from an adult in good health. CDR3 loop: CASTDQGRALHF. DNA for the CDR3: TGTGCCAGCACCGATCAGGGACGGGCCCTCCACTTT.